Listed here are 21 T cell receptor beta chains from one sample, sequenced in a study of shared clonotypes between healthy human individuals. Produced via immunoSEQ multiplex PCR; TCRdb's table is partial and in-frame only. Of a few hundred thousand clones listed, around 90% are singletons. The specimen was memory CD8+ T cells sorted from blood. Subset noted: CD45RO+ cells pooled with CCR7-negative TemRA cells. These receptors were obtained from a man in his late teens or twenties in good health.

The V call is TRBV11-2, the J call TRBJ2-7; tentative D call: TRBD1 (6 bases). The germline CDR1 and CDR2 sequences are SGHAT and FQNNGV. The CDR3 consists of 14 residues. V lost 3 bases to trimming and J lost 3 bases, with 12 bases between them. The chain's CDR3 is CASSLRTANYEQYF. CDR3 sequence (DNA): TGTGCCAGCAGCTTGCGGACAGCTAACTACGAGCAGTACTTC.

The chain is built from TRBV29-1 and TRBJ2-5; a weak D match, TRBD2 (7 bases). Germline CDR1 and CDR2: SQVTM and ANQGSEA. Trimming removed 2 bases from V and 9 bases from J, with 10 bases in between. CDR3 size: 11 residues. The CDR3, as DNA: TGCAGCGTTGAAAAAGGGGGGGCCCAGTACTTC. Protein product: CSVEKGGAQYF.

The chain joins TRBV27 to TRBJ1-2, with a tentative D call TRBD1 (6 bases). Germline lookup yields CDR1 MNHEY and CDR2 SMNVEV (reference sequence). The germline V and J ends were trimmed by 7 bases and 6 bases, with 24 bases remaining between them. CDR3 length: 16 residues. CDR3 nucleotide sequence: TGTGCCAGCATGGGCTTGGGGGCCCCAGCTATCAATGGCTACACCTTC. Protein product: CASMGLGAPAINGYTF.

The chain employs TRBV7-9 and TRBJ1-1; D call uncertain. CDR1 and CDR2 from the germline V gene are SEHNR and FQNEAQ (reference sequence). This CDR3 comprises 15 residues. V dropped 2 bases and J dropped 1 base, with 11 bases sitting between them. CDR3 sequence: CASSLSVTANTEAFF. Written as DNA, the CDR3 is TGTGCCAGCAGCTTAAGTGTGACGGCGAACACTGAAGCTTTCTTT.

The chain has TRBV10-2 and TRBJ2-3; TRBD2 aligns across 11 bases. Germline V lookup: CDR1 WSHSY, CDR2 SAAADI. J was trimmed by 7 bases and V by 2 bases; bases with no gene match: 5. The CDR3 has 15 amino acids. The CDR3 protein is CASSETSGRGNTQYF. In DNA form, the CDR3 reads TGCGCCAGCAGTGAGACTAGCGGGAGAGGTAATACGCAGTATTTT.

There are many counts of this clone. CDR3 sequence reads: CASSVGDLANQPQHF. The CDR3 DNA sequence: TGTGCCAGCAGCGTGGGGGACCTCGCCAATCAGCCCCAGCATTTT. V gene TRBV9 combines with J gene TRBJ1-5; possibly TRBD1 for D (5 bases). Germline V lookup: CDR1 SGDLS, CDR2 YYNGEE. V was shortened by 2 bases and J by 3 bases, with 12 bases between the two germline ends. This CDR3 contains 15 residues.

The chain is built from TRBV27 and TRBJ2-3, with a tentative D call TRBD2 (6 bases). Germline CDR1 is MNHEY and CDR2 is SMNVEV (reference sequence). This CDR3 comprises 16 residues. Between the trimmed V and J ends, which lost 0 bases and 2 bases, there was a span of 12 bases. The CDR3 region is CASSLSIAVNTDTQYF. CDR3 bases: TGTGCCAGCAGTTTATCGATAGCGGTGAACACAGATACGCAGTATTTT.

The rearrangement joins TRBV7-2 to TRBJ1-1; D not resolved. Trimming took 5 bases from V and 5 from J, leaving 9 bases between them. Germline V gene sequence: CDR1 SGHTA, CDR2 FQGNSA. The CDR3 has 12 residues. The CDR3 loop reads CASSAGWTEAFF. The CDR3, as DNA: TGTGCCAGCAGCGCCGGGTGGACTGAAGCTTTCTTT.

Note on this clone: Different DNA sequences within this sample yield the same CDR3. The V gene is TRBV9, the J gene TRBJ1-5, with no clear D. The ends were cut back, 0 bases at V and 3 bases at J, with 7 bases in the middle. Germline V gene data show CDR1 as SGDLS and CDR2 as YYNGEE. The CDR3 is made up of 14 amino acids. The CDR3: CASSVAGDNQPQHF. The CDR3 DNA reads TGTGCCAGCAGCGTAGCTGGGGACAATCAGCCCCAGCATTTT.

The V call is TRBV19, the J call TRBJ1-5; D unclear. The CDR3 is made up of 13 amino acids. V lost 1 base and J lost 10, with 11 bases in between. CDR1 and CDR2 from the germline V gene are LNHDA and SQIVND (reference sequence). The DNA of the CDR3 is TGTGCCAGTAGTATAGCTCACCCGGGTCCCCAGCATTTT. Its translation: CASSIAHPGPQHF.

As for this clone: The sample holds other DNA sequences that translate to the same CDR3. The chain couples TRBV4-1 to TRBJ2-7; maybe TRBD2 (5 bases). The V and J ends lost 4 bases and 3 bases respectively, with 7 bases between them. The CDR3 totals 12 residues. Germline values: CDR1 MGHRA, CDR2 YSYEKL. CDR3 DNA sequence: TGCGCCAGCAGCCCCGGAGGCTACGAGCAGTACTTC. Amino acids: CASSPGGYEQYF.

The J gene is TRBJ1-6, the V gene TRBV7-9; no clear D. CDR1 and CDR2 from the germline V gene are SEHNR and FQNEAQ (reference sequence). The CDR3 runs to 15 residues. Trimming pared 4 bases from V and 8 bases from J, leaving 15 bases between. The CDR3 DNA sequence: TGTGCCAGCAGCTCCAGCCGGTTTGGAGATTCACCCCTCCACTTT. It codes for CASSSSRFGDSPLHF.

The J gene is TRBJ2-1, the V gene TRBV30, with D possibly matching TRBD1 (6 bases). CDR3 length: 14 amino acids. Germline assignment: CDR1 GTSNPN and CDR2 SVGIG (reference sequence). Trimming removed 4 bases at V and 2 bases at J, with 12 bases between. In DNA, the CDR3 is TGTGCCTGGATTGGGGGCAAGGCCTACAATGAGCAGTTCTTC. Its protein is CAWIGGKAYNEQFF.

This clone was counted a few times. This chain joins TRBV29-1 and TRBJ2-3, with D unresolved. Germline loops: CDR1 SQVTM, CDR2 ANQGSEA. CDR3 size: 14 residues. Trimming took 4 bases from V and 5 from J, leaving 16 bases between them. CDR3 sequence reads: CSVGDGRVGDTQYF. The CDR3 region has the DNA TGCAGCGTTGGGGATGGGCGAGTCGGAGATACGCAGTATTTT.

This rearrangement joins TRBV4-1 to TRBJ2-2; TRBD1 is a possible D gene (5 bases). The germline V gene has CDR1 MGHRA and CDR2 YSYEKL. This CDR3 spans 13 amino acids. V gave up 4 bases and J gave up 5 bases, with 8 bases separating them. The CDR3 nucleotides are TGCGCCAGCAGCCTGACAGTTACCGGGGAGCTGTTTTTT. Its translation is CASSLTVTGELFF.

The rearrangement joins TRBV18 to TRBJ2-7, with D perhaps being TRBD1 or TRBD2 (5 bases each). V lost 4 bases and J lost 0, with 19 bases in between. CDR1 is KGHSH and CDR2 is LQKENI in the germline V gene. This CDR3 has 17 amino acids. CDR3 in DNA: TGTGCCAGCTCACGAAACTACCCCGGGACGGACTCCTACGAGCAGTACTTC. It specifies CASSRNYPGTDSYEQYF.

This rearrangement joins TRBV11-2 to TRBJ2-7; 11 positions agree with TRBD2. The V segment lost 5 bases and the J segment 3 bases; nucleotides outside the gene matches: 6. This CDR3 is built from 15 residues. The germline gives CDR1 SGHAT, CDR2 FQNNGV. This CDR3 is CASSVGTSGLYEQYF. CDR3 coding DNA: TGTGCCAGCAGCGTCGGGACTAGCGGACTCTACGAGCAGTACTTC. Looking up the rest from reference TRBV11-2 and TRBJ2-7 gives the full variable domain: EAGVAQSPRYKIIEKRQSVAFWCNPISGHATLYWYQQILGQGPKLLIQFQNNGVVDDSQLPKDRFSAERLKGVDSTLKIQPAKLEDSAVYLCASSVGTSGLYEQYFGPGTRLTVT.

CDR3 nucleotide sequence: TGTGCCTGGAGTTGGGGGACAGCCATACACTACGAGCAGTACTTC. This encodes CAWSWGTAIHYEQYF. The chain has TRBV30 and TRBJ2-7; 7 nucleotides match TRBD1. Looked up from germline, CDR1 is GTSNPN and CDR2 is SVGIG (reference sequence). V shed 2 bases, J shed 3 bases, and the junction held 10 bases outside the gene matches. There are 15 residues in the CDR3.

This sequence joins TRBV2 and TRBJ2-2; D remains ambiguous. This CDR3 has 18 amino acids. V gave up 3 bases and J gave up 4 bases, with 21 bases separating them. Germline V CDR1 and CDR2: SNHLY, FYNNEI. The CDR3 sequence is CASSDPTLPTRTTGELFF. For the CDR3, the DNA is TGTGCCAGCAGTGACCCAACACTTCCGACCCGAACCACCGGGGAGCTGTTTTTT.

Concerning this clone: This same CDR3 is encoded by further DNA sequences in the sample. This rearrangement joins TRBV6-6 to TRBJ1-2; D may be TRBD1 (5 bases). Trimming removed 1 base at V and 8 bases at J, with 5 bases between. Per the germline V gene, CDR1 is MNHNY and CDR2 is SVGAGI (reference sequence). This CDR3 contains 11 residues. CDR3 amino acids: CASSYWGGYTF. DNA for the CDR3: TGTGCCAGCAGTTACTGGGGGGGCTACACCTTC.

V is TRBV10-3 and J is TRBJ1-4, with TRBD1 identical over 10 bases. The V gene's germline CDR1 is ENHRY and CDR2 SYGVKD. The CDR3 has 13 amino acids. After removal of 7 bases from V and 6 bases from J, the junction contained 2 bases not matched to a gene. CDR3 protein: CAIKGQGDEKLFF. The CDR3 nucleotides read TGTGCCATCAAAGGACAGGGGGATGAAAAACTGTTTTTT.